This T cell receptor (beta chain) was captured by sequencing in a study of shared clonotypes between healthy human individuals. Turning to the study itself: Those who served as donors were a couple of women and a few men between the ages of 18 and 49.

A word on this clone: Antigen specificity is unknown.

General study findings and limits: Around 5% was the fraction of naive CD4 clonotypes found shared across a handful of donors.

Each cell subset's genomic DNA was divided evenly among several immunoSEQ plates. TCRdb's table, derived via immunoSEQ multiplex PCR, lists solely in-frame clones and lacks some. The data show some 900,000 clones, 60% to 85% seen once. Only Caucasian adults living in Nashville, Tennessee served as donors. The germline gives CDR1 SGHNT, CDR2 YYREEE (reference sequence). This CDR3 has 14 amino acids. The V and J ends lost 4 bases and 2 bases respectively, with 11 bases between them. The chain combines TRBV5-4 with TRBJ2-3; D gene uncertain. The origin of this receptor is a man aged 18 to 29 in good health. Source material: memory CD4+ T cells sorted from blood. Sample subset: CD45RA-negative fraction. The CDR3 nucleotides read TGTGCCAGCAGCAGGGATGGCTTCACAGATACGCAGTATTTT. Translated, it gives CASSRDGFTDTQYF.